This is a list of T cell receptor beta chains from one sample in a study of blood T cell repertoires in COVID-19. Measured with immunoSEQ multiplex PCR; TCRdb has only the in-frame clones, and not every one. The repertoire holds about 400,000 clones, with approximately 90% as singletons. The material sequenced was PBMCs or T cells enriched from blood (not recorded which). Every receptor here comes from a woman aged 50 to 65 who had recovered from COVID-19. Both conserved end residues are part of each CDR3. D genes are given only for firm matches. For some rows the clone size is stated as once, few or many, or as a class when expanded; others skip it.

j_gene: TRBJ1-3
v_gene: TRBV5-8
abundance: -
d_gene: -
CDR3nt: TGTGCCAGCAGCTTGCTGAGCTCTGGAAACACCATATATTTT
CDR3aa: CASSLLSSGNTIYF

j_gene: TRBJ1-2
v_gene: TRBV7-2
abundance: -
d_gene: TRBD1
CDR3nt: TGTGCCAGCAGCTTAGGGTCAGGGGGCAACTATGGCTACACCTTC
CDR3aa: CASSLGSGGNYGYTF

j_gene: TRBJ2-3
v_gene: TRBV19
abundance: -
d_gene: -
CDR3nt: TGTGCCAGCGGATGGACAGATTCAGATACGCAGTATTTT
CDR3aa: CASGWTDSDTQYF

j_gene: TRBJ1-2
v_gene: TRBV12-3/TRBV12-4
abundance: -
d_gene: TRBD1
CDR3nt: TGTGCCAGCAGGCGAGGGACAGGGGCCGGCTACACCTTC
CDR3aa: CASRRGTGAGYTF

j_gene: TRBJ1-3
v_gene: TRBV4-3
abundance: once
d_gene: TRBD1
CDR3nt: TGCGCCAGCAGCCAGGGGACAGGGTCCGGAAACACCATATATTTT
CDR3aa: CASSQGTGSGNTIYF

j_gene: TRBJ1-2
v_gene: TRBV6-5
abundance: -
d_gene: -
CDR3nt: TGTGCAGGACGGGAGTCTAACTATGGCTACACCTTC
CDR3aa: CAGRESNYGYTF

j_gene: TRBJ1-2
v_gene: TRBV12-3/TRBV12-4
abundance: -
d_gene: -
CDR3nt: TGTGCCAGCAGTTTCTCTCAGGGCTATGGCTACACCTTC
CDR3aa: CASSFSQGYGYTF

j_gene: TRBJ1-1
v_gene: TRBV25-1
abundance: many
d_gene: -
CDR3nt: TGTGCCAGCAGTGAAGGCTACACTGAAGCTTTCTTT
CDR3aa: CASSEGYTEAFF

j_gene: TRBJ1-1
v_gene: TRBV27
abundance: -
d_gene: -
CDR3nt: TGTGCCAGCAGTTTCCAGGTTGGGAACACTGAAGCTTTCTTT
CDR3aa: CASSFQVGNTEAFF

j_gene: TRBJ2-1
v_gene: TRBV10-3
abundance: -
d_gene: -
CDR3nt: TGTGCCATCAGTGAGTCGGGGCTTGAGCAGTTCTTC
CDR3aa: CAISESGLEQFF

j_gene: TRBJ2-1
v_gene: TRBV2
abundance: -
d_gene: TRBD2
CDR3nt: TGTGCCAGCAGGCCGAGACTAGCGGGGGGGAATGAGCAGTTCTTC
CDR3aa: CASRPRLAGGNEQFF

j_gene: TRBJ2-2
v_gene: TRBV4-3
abundance: -
d_gene: TRBD2
CDR3nt: TGCGCCAGCAGCCAAGTCGCCAGCGGGGGGGCCACCGGGGAGCTGTTTTTT
CDR3aa: CASSQVASGGATGELFF

j_gene: TRBJ1-1
v_gene: TRBV5-5
abundance: -
d_gene: TRBD1
CDR3nt: TGTGCCAGCAGCTGGGGACAGGGGAACACTGAAGCTTTCTTT
CDR3aa: CASSWGQGNTEAFF

j_gene: TRBJ1-4
v_gene: TRBV25-1
abundance: -
d_gene: TRBD1
CDR3nt: TGTGCCAGCAGGCAGACAGGGCAGAATGAAAAACTGTTTTTT
CDR3aa: CASRQTGQNEKLFF

j_gene: TRBJ1-2
v_gene: TRBV7-2
abundance: -
d_gene: TRBD1
CDR3nt: TGTGCCAGCAGCTCCGGGTTGGGCAGGGGGGACTATGGCTACACCTTC
CDR3aa: CASSSGLGRGDYGYTF

j_gene: TRBJ1-1
v_gene: TRBV6-2/TRBV6-3
abundance: -
d_gene: TRBD1
CDR3nt: TGTGCCAGCAGCCTGACAGGGAAGATTACTGAAGCTTTCTTT
CDR3aa: CASSLTGKITEAFF

j_gene: TRBJ2-2
v_gene: TRBV19
abundance: -
d_gene: -
CDR3nt: TGTGCCAGTAGTACCTCTTGGGGGGCCGGGGAGCTGTTTTTT
CDR3aa: CASSTSWGAGELFF

j_gene: TRBJ1-1
v_gene: TRBV11-2
abundance: -
d_gene: -
CDR3nt: TGTGCCAGCAGCTCTCCGGGGAGCACTGAAGCTTTCTTT
CDR3aa: CASSSPGSTEAFF

j_gene: TRBJ1-2
v_gene: TRBV18
abundance: -
d_gene: TRBD1
CDR3nt: TGTGCCAGCTCACCGCCCCTGGACAGGAACTATGGCTACACCTTC
CDR3aa: CASSPPLDRNYGYTF

j_gene: TRBJ1-5
v_gene: TRBV7-3
abundance: -
d_gene: -
CDR3nt: TGTGCCAGCAGCCCGGTAGGGGGTGATTATAGCAATCAGCCCCAGCATTTT
CDR3aa: CASSPVGGDYSNQPQHF

j_gene: TRBJ2-4
v_gene: TRBV5-1
abundance: -
d_gene: TRBD2
CDR3nt: TGCGCCAGCAGTCCCGGGACTAGCGGGGGGGTAGCCAAAAACATTCAGTACTTC
CDR3aa: CASSPGTSGGVAKNIQYF

j_gene: TRBJ1-1
v_gene: TRBV9
abundance: -
d_gene: TRBD1
CDR3nt: TGTGCCAGCAGCGCGGGACAGGGCCCAGGAACTGAAGCTTTCTTT
CDR3aa: CASSAGQGPGTEAFF

j_gene: TRBJ2-3
v_gene: TRBV19
abundance: -
d_gene: TRBD2
CDR3nt: TGTGCCAGTAGTATATGGGGGGGTGCAGATACGCAGTATTTT
CDR3aa: CASSIWGGADTQYF

j_gene: TRBJ2-7
v_gene: TRBV27
abundance: -
d_gene: -
CDR3nt: TGTGCCAGCAGTAGACAGGGAGGATACGAGCAGTACTTC
CDR3aa: CASSRQGGYEQYF

j_gene: TRBJ2-7
v_gene: TRBV30
abundance: few
d_gene: -
CDR3nt: TGTGCCTGGAGTTTGGCTTACGAGCAGTACTTC
CDR3aa: CAWSLAYEQYF

j_gene: TRBJ2-3
v_gene: TRBV19
abundance: -
d_gene: -
CDR3nt: TGTGCCAGTAGTATAACGAGGGACACAGATACGCAGTATTTT
CDR3aa: CASSITRDTDTQYF

j_gene: TRBJ1-3
v_gene: TRBV9
abundance: -
d_gene: -
CDR3nt: TGTGCCAGCAGCGCCCCGCGGGGGTCCCCTGGAAACACCATATATTTT
CDR3aa: CASSAPRGSPGNTIYF

j_gene: TRBJ1-6
v_gene: TRBV7-6
abundance: -
d_gene: TRBD1
CDR3nt: TGTGCCAGCAGCAGACAGGGACGTGGGAATTCACCCCTCCACTTT
CDR3aa: CASSRQGRGNSPLHF

j_gene: TRBJ2-1
v_gene: TRBV5-1
abundance: -
d_gene: TRBD2
CDR3nt: TGCGCCAGCAGCTTGGTAGGCCAGCGGGGGGACCTCTACAATGAGCAGTTCTTC
CDR3aa: CASSLVGQRGDLYNEQFF

j_gene: TRBJ1-2
v_gene: TRBV6-5
abundance: -
d_gene: TRBD1
CDR3nt: TGTGCCAGCGGAGAGATACAGGGGTACTATGGCTACACCTTC
CDR3aa: CASGEIQGYYGYTF

j_gene: TRBJ1-1
v_gene: TRBV4-1
abundance: -
d_gene: TRBD1
CDR3nt: TGCGCCAGCAGCCAAGCGGACAGGGGGCTTGACACTGAAGCTTTCTTT
CDR3aa: CASSQADRGLDTEAFF

j_gene: TRBJ2-1
v_gene: TRBV2
abundance: -
d_gene: -
CDR3nt: TGTGCCAGCACCCCCAGTGGCAAGCAGTTCTTC
CDR3aa: CASTPSGKQFF

j_gene: TRBJ2-1
v_gene: TRBV7-2
abundance: -
d_gene: TRBD2
CDR3nt: TGTGCCAGCAGTCCTAGCGGGGGAACCCACAATGAGCAGTTCTTC
CDR3aa: CASSPSGGTHNEQFF

j_gene: TRBJ2-5
v_gene: TRBV5-5
abundance: -
d_gene: TRBD1
CDR3nt: TGTGCCAGCAGCCCGGGGACAGGGCAAGAGACCCAGTACTTC
CDR3aa: CASSPGTGQETQYF

j_gene: TRBJ1-1
v_gene: TRBV12-5
abundance: few
d_gene: -
CDR3nt: TGTGCTAGCCTCCCCGACGGTAGAGGGACTGAAGCTTTCTTT
CDR3aa: CASLPDGRGTEAFF

j_gene: TRBJ1-2
v_gene: TRBV12-3/TRBV12-4
abundance: -
d_gene: TRBD1
CDR3nt: TGTGCCAGCAGCAAAGACAGGGCCCATGGCTACACCTTC
CDR3aa: CASSKDRAHGYTF

j_gene: TRBJ1-1
v_gene: TRBV4-1
abundance: -
d_gene: -
CDR3nt: TGCGCCAGCAGCCAAGTGTTAGGGGAGGGGACTGAAGCTTTCTTT
CDR3aa: CASSQVLGEGTEAFF

j_gene: TRBJ1-1
v_gene: TRBV25-1
abundance: -
d_gene: -
CDR3nt: TGTGCCAGCAGTGACCCCTTCACAGGTGTGGCTTTCTTT
CDR3aa: CASSDPFTGVAFF

j_gene: TRBJ1-4
v_gene: TRBV19
abundance: -
d_gene: TRBD1
CDR3nt: TGTGCCAGTAGTATACGGACAGGAAAGGGGGAAAAACTGTTTTTT
CDR3aa: CASSIRTGKGEKLFF

j_gene: TRBJ2-7
v_gene: TRBV19
abundance: -
d_gene: -
CDR3nt: TGTGCCAGTAGCCCCATCGGGGGCTACGAGCAGTACTTC
CDR3aa: CASSPIGGYEQYF

j_gene: TRBJ1-2
v_gene: TRBV13
abundance: -
d_gene: -
CDR3nt: TGTGCCAGCAAGCAGACAGACTCCTATGGCTACACCTTC
CDR3aa: CASKQTDSYGYTF